The 31 T cell receptor beta chains reported below all come from one sample, sequenced in a study of cytomegalovirus exposure and HLA in healthy donors. Amplification used 60 Vbeta primers and 13 Jbeta primers. TCRdb's copy holds only in-frame clones and misses some; the assay was immunoSEQ multiplex PCR. The sample records 130,000 to 150,000 clones, about 80% being singletons. The sample consisted of PBMCs. The receptor set was obtained from a male donor in good health and CMV-seronegative.

The chain is built from TRBV5-6 and TRBJ2-5; D perhaps matches TRBD2 (7 bases). This CDR3 region has 15 residues. The germline V and J ends were trimmed by 0 bases and 4 bases, with 13 bases remaining between them. The V gene's germline CDR1 is SGHDT and CDR2 YYEEEE. CDR3 in DNA: TGTGCCAGCAGCTTGGTTGCGGGGGCAGGAGAGACCCAGTACTTC. This gives the protein CASSLVAGAGETQYF.

In this sample, this clone turned up once. Other nucleotide sequences from this sample produce the same CDR3. The chain joins TRBV30 to TRBJ1-5, with D maybe TRBD1 (5 bases). The germline V and J ends were trimmed by 0 bases and 4 bases, with 10 bases remaining between them. CDR1 is GTSNPN and CDR2 is SVGIG in the germline V gene (reference sequence). The CDR3 runs 14 residues. The CDR3 protein is CAWSVWGGNQPQHF. The CDR3 DNA reads as TGTGCCTGGAGTGTGTGGGGGGGAAATCAGCCCCAGCATTTT.

The chain joins TRBV7-2 to TRBJ1-2; maybe TRBD1 (6 bases). Germline CDR1 reads SGHTA; CDR2 reads FQGNSA. The length of the CDR3 is 14 residues. V dropped 5 bases and J dropped 1 base, with 11 bases sitting between them. Here the CDR3 reads CASSPPDSNYGYTF. CDR3 nucleotide sequence: TGTGCCAGCAGCCCCCCGGACAGTAACTATGGCTACACCTTC. The entire variable domain, with the rest obtained from reference TRBV7-2 and TRBJ1-2, is as follows: GAGVSQSPSNKVTEKGKDVELRCDPISGHTALYWYRQSLGQGLEFLIYFQGNSAPDKSGLPSDRFSAERTGGSVSTLTIQRTQQEDSAVYLCASSPPDSNYGYTFGSGTRLTVV.

V gene TRBV5-1 combines with J gene TRBJ2-6, with no clear D. Germline lookup yields CDR1 SGHRS and CDR2 YFSETQ. The germline V and J ends were trimmed by 4 bases and 1 base, with 6 bases remaining between them. The length of the CDR3 is 14 residues. CDR3 sequence (DNA): TGCGCCAGCAGCAACCTATCTGGGGCCAACGTCCTGACTTTC. It yields the protein CASSNLSGANVLTF.

J is TRBJ1-5 and V is TRBV12-2; whether TRBD1, the table's D call, matches the DNA was not checked. TRBV12-2 is a pseudogene. The CDR3 spans 18 residues. The CDR3 reads CASRLTGCGGSINQPQHF. The CDR3 nucleotides read TGTGCAAGTCGCTTAACGGGCTGTGGGGGCTCGATCAATCAGCCCCAGCATTTT.

The V gene is TRBV29-1, the J gene TRBJ1-1, with D possibly matching TRBD1 (5 bases). CDR1 is SQVTM, CDR2 ANQGSEA, per germline. There are 12 residues in the CDR3. Trimming took off 7 bases at V and 4 bases at J, with 13 bases between the two ends. The CDR3 DNA reads as TGCAGCGGTGGCGTCAGGGCCACTGAAGCTTTCTTT. Protein: CSGGVRATEAFF.

J is TRBJ2-3 and V is TRBV25-1; 8 nucleotides align to TRBD1. This CDR3 contains 13 residues. V was clipped by 7 bases and J by 3 bases; unmatched bases: 3. Germline values: CDR1 MGHDK, CDR2 SYGVNS. The CDR3 region has the DNA TGTGCCAGCAAGGACAGGGTAACAGATACGCAGTATTTT. It translates to CASKDRVTDTQYF.

This chain uses TRBV18 with TRBJ2-2; 9 nucleotides match TRBD1. The CDR3 sequence is 18 residues long. Germline V lookup: CDR1 KGHSH, CDR2 LQKENI. Trimming removed 4 bases from V and 7 bases from J; junction bases left unmatched: 16. The CDR3: CASSLTIPGTGSDGELFF. In nucleotides, the CDR3 is TGTGCCAGCTCACTAACAATTCCCGGGACAGGGTCCGACGGGGAGCTGTTTTTT.

This clone was counted only a few times. The chain has TRBV18 and TRBJ1-2, with unresolved D. The CDR3 sequence is 13 residues long. V was cut by 6 bases and J by 7 bases, with 15 bases left in between. Germline assignment: CDR1 KGHSH and CDR2 LQKENI. The CDR3 spells CASSPADSGGYTF. CDR3 DNA: TGTGCCAGCTCCCCTGCCGATTCGGGTGGCTACACCTTC. The full variable domain, its missing parts supplied by reference TRBV18 and TRBJ1-2, is NAGVMQNPRHLVRRRGQEARLRCSPMKGHSHVYWYRQLPEEGLKFMVYLQKENIIDESGMPKERFSAEFPKEGPSILRIQQVVRGDSAAYFCASSPADSGGYTFGSGTRLTVV.

In its sample, this clone was seen a few times. This chain connects TRBV5-4 to TRBJ2-4; 10 positions match TRBD2. The CDR3 consists of 14 residues. The germline V gene has CDR1 SGHNT and CDR2 YYREEE (reference sequence). V gave up 2 bases and J gave up 12 bases; unmatched junction bases: 8. CDR3 coding DNA: TGTGCCAGCAGCTTAGAGCGGGGGGGCCACAGTCAGTACTTC. This encodes CASSLERGGHSQYF. The full variable domain, rest sourced from reference TRBV5-4 and TRBJ2-4, is ETGVTQSPTHLIKTRGQQVTLRCSSQSGHNTVSWYQQALGQGPQFIFQYYREEENGRGNFPPRFSGLQFPNYSSELNVNALELDDSALYLCASSLERGGHSQYFGAGTRLSVL.

V is TRBV11-1 and J is TRBJ2-5; tentatively, D is TRBD2 (6 bases). Matching the DNA end better, TRBJ2-7 makes the J call doubtful. This CDR3 contains 14 residues. CDR1 is SGHAT, CDR2 FQDESV, per germline (reference sequence). The CDR3 region is CASSPGTGSYEQYF. Here the CDR3 DNA reads TGTGCCAGCAGCCCCGGGACTGGTTCCTACGAGCAGTACTTC.

The rearrangement uses TRBV7-9 and TRBJ2-7, with D possibly TRBD1 on 5 matching bases. The germline CDR1 and CDR2 sequences are SEHNR and FQNEAQ (reference sequence). The CDR3 has 14 residues. V lost 5 bases to trimming and J lost 0 bases, with 11 bases between them. This chain's CDR3 is CASSSGHLSYEQYF. In DNA form, the CDR3 reads TGTGCCAGCAGCAGTGGACACCTCTCCTACGAGCAGTACTTC.

This clone was seen a few times. V is TRBV10-3 and J is TRBJ2-3; 9 nucleotides match TRBD2. The CDR3 totals 13 residues. V shed 9 bases and J 4 bases; nucleotides not matched to a gene: 5. Germline V gene sequence: CDR1 ENHRY, CDR2 SYGVKD. Here the CDR3 DNA reads TGTGCCATGAGCGGGGGGCTGGCAGATACGCAGTATTTT. This translates into CAMSGGLADTQYF.

The genes are TRBV11-2 and TRBJ2-7; D possibly corresponds to TRBD1 (5 bases). The germline V gene has CDR1 SGHAT and CDR2 FQNNGV. V dropped 5 bases and J dropped 11 bases, with 16 bases sitting between them. The CDR3 contains 12 residues. CDR3 in amino acids: CASSPGLNDEYF. CDR3 DNA sequence: TGTGCCAGCAGCCCAGGGTTGAACGATGAGTACTTC.

In regard to this clone: An end of the junction differs from the germline gene, which may be a read error. The rearrangement joins TRBV7-7 to TRBJ2-2; a possible D gene is TRBD1 (5 bases). There are 15 residues in the CDR3. CDR1 SSHAT and CDR2 FNYEAQ come from the germline V gene (reference sequence). The CDR3 DNA sequence: TGTGCTAGCAGCAGTTCCAGGGAGAACACCGGGGAGCTGTTTTTT. It codes for CASSSSRENTGELFF. Full variable domain (rest looked up from reference TRBV7-7 and TRBJ2-2): GAGVSQSPRYKVTKRGQDVTLRCDPISSHATLYWYQQALGQGPEFLTYFNYEAQPDKSGLPSDRFSAERPEGSISTLTIQRTEQRDSAMYRCASSSSRENTGELFFGEGSRLTVL.

This clone was observed a single time. This sequence joins TRBV15 and TRBJ1-2, with 7 bases identical to TRBD1. The CDR3 runs to 17 residues. In germline, CDR1 is LNHNV, CDR2 YYDKDF (reference sequence). V shed 1 base, J shed 3 bases, and the junction held 11 bases outside the gene matches. The CDR3 loop is CATSRVLTGEFDYGYTF. CDR3 DNA: TGTGCCACCAGCAGAGTTCTCACAGGGGAATTTGACTATGGCTACACCTTC.

This chain connects TRBV5-6 to TRBJ1-1; D uncertain. The germline V and J ends were trimmed by 1 base and 0 bases, with 7 bases remaining between them. This CDR3 has 14 amino acids. Germline lookup yields CDR1 SGHDT and CDR2 YYEEEE. CDR3 sequence reads: CASSLFQMNTEAFF. CDR3 DNA sequence: TGTGCCAGCAGCTTGTTCCAAATGAACACTGAAGCTTTCTTT.

Points on this clone: A junction end diverges from the germline sequence, so it may reflect a read error. Other DNA sequences from this sample encode an identical CDR3 as well. The rearrangement links TRBV2 to TRBJ1-5, with D possibly being TRBD1 (6 bases). Germline-derived CDR1 and CDR2 are SNHLY and FYNNEI. The CDR3 is made up of 13 amino acids. The CDR3 reads CASSRGGNQPQHF. The DNA for the CDR3 is TGTGCCAGCAGCAGGGGCGGCAACCAGCCCCAGCATTTT.

The sample holds one count of this clone. The genes are TRBV6-6 and TRBJ1-1; TRBD1 agrees at 7 bases. Trimming took 6 bases from V and 3 from J; bases not matched to a gene: 4. This CDR3 has 13 residues. The V gene's germline CDR1 is MNHNY and CDR2 SVGAGI (reference sequence). CDR3: CASRPTGDTEAFF. CDR3 nucleotides: TGTGCCAGCAGGCCCACAGGGGACACTGAAGCTTTCTTT.

The rearrangement uses TRBV27 and TRBJ1-3; weak D call: TRBD1 (6 bases). The germline V gene encodes CDR1 MNHEY and CDR2 SMNVEV (reference sequence). This CDR3 has 16 amino acids. Trimming pared 0 bases from V and 0 bases from J, leaving 9 bases between. The CDR3 loop reads CASSLSQGTSGNTIYF. The CDR3 bases are TGTGCCAGCAGTTTATCGCAGGGGACCTCTGGAAACACCATATATTTT.

V usage is TRBV5-4 and J usage is TRBJ1-2, with 9 bases fitting TRBD1. The CDR3 runs 15 residues. V trimming: 4 bases; J trimming: 8 bases; junction bases outside the gene matches: 12. Germline assignment: CDR1 SGHNT and CDR2 YYREEE (reference sequence). The CDR3 DNA follows: TGTGCCAGCAGCCCAAAAAGGGACAGGGAGCCGGGCTACACCTTC. Its protein is CASSPKRDREPGYTF.

The CDR3 protein is CASTRDSYGYTF. The CDR3 DNA is TGTGCCAGCACCCGGGACAGTTATGGCTACACCTTC. The V and J genes are TRBV9 and TRBJ1-2, with TRBD1 identical over 7 bases. The V segment lost 6 bases and the J segment 5 bases; nucleotides outside the gene matches: 4. This CDR3 has 12 amino acids. CDR1 is SGDLS, CDR2 YYNGEE, per germline.

CDR3 in DNA: TGCGCCAGCAGCTTAGACCCCTCGGGAACCGGGGAGCTGTTTTTT. Amino acids: CASSLDPSGTGELFF. The chain recombines TRBV5-1 with TRBJ2-2; D may be TRBD2 (5 bases). Germline V gene sequence: CDR1 SGHRS, CDR2 YFSETQ. The CDR3 covers 15 residues. Trimming cost V 2 bases and J 5 bases, with 13 bases left between them. The full variable domain, in which reference TRBV5-1 and TRBJ2-2 provide the parts outside the CDR3, is KAGVTQTPRYLIKTRGQQVTLSCSPISGHRSVSWYQQTPGQGLQFLFEYFSETQRNKGNFPGRFSGRQFSNSRSEMNVSTLELGDSALYLCASSLDPSGTGELFFGEGSRLTVL.

The rearrangement joins TRBV5-5 to TRBJ1-5, with TRBD1 matching over 7 bases. The germline V gene has CDR1 SGHKS and CDR2 YYEKEE (reference sequence). Trimming cost V 2 bases and J 6 bases; bases outside gene matches: 8. CDR3 length: 15 amino acids. The CDR3, as DNA: TGTGCCAGCAGCTTACGGGCAGGGGGTACTCAGCCCCAGCATTTT. Translated: CASSLRAGGTQPQHF.

The chain links TRBV15 to TRBJ1-3; a possible D gene is TRBD1 (6 bases). Germline CDR1 and CDR2: LNHNV and YYDKDF (reference sequence). The CDR3 covers 15 residues. The ends were cut back, 5 bases at V and 0 bases at J, with 11 bases in the middle. The CDR3 loop reads CATSGGGNSGNTIYF. For the CDR3, the DNA is TGTGCCACCAGCGGGGGCGGAAACTCTGGAAACACCATATATTTT. Filled out from reference TRBV15 and TRBJ1-3, the complete variable domain reads DAMVIQNPRYQVTQFGKPVTLSCSQTLNHNVMYWYQQKSSQAPKLLFHYYDKDFNNEADTPDNFQSRRPNTSFCFLDIRSPGLGDTAMYLCATSGGGNSGNTIYFGEGSWLTVV.

This clone was observed once. This rearrangement joins TRBV7-9 to TRBJ2-7, with 7 bases aligning to TRBD1. The V gene end was trimmed by 2 bases and the J gene end by 7 bases; junction bases not matched to a gene: 14. Germline V gene data show CDR1 as SEHNR and CDR2 as FQNEAQ (reference sequence). The CDR3 has 16 residues. CDR3 sequence: CASSLTINRGPGEQYF. In DNA form, the CDR3 reads TGTGCCAGCAGCTTAACTATCAATAGGGGGCCGGGGGAGCAGTACTTC.

The gene calls are TRBV4-3 and TRBJ2-5; D unclear. Germline V gives CDR1 LGHNA, CDR2 YSLEER. The CDR3 covers 15 residues. V was pared by 0 bases and J by 3 bases, with 11 bases between. The DNA for the CDR3 is TGCGCCAGCAGCCAAGATTTAAACAGAGAAGAGACCCAGTACTTC. Residues: CASSQDLNREETQYF.

The gene calls are TRBV28 and TRBJ1-1; D gene ambiguous. The CDR3 has 12 amino acids. Germline values: CDR1 MDHEN, CDR2 SYDVKM. With 4 bases removed from V and 5 bases from J, the gap between germline ends came to 8 bases. CDR3 DNA sequence: TGTGCCAGCAGTTCCACAGTAACTGAAGCTTTCTTT. This encodes CASSSTVTEAFF.

This chain uses TRBV7-2 with TRBJ1-1; no firm D call. CDR1 SGHTA and CDR2 FQGNSA come from the germline V gene. CDR3 size: 12 residues. Trimming cost V 1 base and J 5 bases, with 5 bases left between them. The CDR3: CASSLGRTEAFF. CDR3 DNA sequence: TGTGCCAGCAGCTTAGGCCGGACTGAAGCTTTCTTT. The whole variable domain, remainder taken from reference TRBV7-2 and TRBJ1-1, is GAGVSQSPSNKVTEKGKDVELRCDPISGHTALYWYRQSLGQGLEFLIYFQGNSAPDKSGLPSDRFSAERTGGSVSTLTIQRTQQEDSAVYLCASSLGRTEAFFGQGTRLTVV.

The V call is TRBV18, the J call TRBJ2-1; tentatively, D is TRBD2 (7 bases). Trimming pared 5 bases from V and 8 bases from J, leaving 16 bases between. This CDR3 is built from 14 residues. The germline CDR1 and CDR2 sequences are KGHSH and LQKENI. The CDR3 DNA is TGTGCCAGCTCAGACTACACAGGGAGGGATGAGCAGTTCTTC. Translating it yields CASSDYTGRDEQFF.

With respect to this clone: Sequence at one end of the junction differs from germline and may be a read error. The chain has TRBV29-1 and TRBJ1-2, with D possibly TRBD1 on 5 matching bases. CDR1 and CDR2 from the germline V gene are SQVTM and ANQGSEA. The CDR3 has 14 amino acids. CDR3 coding DNA: TGCAGCGTTGAAGCTGCGGGACGGAACTCTGGCTACACCTTC. As protein: CSVEAAGRNSGYTF.